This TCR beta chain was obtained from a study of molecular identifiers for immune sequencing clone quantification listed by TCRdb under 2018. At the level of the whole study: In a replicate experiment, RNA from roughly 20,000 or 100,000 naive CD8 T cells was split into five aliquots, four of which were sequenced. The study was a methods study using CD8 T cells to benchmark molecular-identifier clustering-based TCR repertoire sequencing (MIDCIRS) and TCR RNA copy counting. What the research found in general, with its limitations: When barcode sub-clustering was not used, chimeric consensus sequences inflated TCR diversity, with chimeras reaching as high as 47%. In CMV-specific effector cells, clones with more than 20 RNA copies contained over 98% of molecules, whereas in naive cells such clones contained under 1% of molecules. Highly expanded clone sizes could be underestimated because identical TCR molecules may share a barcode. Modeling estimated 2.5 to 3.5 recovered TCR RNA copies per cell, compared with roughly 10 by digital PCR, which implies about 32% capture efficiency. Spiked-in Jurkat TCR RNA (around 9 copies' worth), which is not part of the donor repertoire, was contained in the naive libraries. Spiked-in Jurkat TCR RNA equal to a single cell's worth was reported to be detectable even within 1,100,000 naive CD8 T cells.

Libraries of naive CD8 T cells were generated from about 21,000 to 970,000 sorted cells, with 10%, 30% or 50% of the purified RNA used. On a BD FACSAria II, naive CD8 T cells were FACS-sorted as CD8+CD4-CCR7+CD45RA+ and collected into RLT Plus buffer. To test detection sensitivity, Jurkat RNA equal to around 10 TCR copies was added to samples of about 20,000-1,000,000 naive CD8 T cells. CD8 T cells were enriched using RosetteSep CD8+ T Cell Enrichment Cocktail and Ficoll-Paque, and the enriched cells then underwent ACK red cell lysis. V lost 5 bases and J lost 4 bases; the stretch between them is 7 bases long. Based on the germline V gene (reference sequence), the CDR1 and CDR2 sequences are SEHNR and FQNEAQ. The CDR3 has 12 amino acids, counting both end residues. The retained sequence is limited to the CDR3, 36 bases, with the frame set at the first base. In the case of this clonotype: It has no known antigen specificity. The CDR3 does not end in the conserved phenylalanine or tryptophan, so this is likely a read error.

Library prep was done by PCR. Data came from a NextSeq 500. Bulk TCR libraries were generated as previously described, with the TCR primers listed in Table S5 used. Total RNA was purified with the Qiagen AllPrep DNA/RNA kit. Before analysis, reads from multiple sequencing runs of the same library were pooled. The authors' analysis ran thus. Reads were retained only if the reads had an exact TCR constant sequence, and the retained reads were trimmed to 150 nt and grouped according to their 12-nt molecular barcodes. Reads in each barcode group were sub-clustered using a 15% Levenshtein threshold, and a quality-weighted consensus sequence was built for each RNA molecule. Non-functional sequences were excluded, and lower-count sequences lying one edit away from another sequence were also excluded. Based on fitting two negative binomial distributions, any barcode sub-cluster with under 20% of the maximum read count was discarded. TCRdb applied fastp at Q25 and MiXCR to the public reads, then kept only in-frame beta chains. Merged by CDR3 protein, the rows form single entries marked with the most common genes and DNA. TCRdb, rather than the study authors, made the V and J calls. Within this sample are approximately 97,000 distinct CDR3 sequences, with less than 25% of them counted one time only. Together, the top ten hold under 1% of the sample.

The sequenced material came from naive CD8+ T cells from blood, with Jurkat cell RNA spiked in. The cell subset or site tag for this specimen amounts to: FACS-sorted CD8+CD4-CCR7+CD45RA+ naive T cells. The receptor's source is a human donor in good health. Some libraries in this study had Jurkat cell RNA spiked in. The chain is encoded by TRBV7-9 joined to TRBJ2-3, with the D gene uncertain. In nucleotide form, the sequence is TGTGCCAGCAGCCCGGATCCAGATACGCAGTATTCT. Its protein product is CASSPDPDTQYS.